This record covers a single T cell receptor (beta chain). Its antigen is undetermined. For Graves' hyperthyroidism to be stable, ophthalmopathy could not progress within 18 months. PBMCs were collected from a roughly 9.7 ml volume of fresh peripheral blood. The record originates from a study of T cells in Graves' hyperthyroidism and ophthalmopathy. Broader study findings: The model's output predicted ophthalmopathy at a median of roughly 6.9 months prior to onset. Most thyroid-expanded clonotypes above 0.001 were also found in blood.

V was clipped by 4 bases and J by 3 bases, with 10 bases between them. The germline V gene has CDR1 DFQATT and CDR2 SNEGSKA (reference sequence). The CDR3 loop spans 12 amino acids. Amplification of TCR beta CDR3 regions used RNA as the template. In the first-round RT-PCR of the TCR CDR3, the HTBI primer set was used. TCRdb itself ran the multiplex PCR reads through MiXCR, one entry per CDR3 protein. The table includes some 460,000 distinct CDR3 sequences, around a sixth detected once. The gene calls are TRBV20-1 and TRBJ2-7, with D uncertain. The sample consisted of blood. This clonotype was sampled from a young woman with Graves' hyperthyroidism. The CDR3 nucleotides read TGCAGTGCTACCGGCATAGGCTACGAGCAGTACTTC. Its protein product is CSATGIGYEQYF.